This T cell receptor beta chain originates from a study of blood T cell repertoires in COVID-19. Germline loops: CDR1 SNHLY, CDR2 FYNNEI. This CDR3 has 14 amino acids. Deletions cut 5 bases from V and 6 bases from J, with 16 bases between. Measured with immunoSEQ multiplex PCR; TCRdb has only the in-frame clones, and not every one. The top ten clones hold 1.2% of a sample with about 380,000 clones, roughly 91% of them seen once. Input material: PBMCs or T cells enriched from blood (not recorded which). This chain joins TRBV2 and TRBJ1-2; perhaps TRBD1 as D (6 bases). The sequence came from a woman aged 18 to 35 who had recovered from COVID-19. CDR3 amino acids: CASSQETGVNGYTF. Here the CDR3 DNA reads TGTGCCAGCAGTCAAGAGACAGGAGTAAATGGCTACACCTTC.